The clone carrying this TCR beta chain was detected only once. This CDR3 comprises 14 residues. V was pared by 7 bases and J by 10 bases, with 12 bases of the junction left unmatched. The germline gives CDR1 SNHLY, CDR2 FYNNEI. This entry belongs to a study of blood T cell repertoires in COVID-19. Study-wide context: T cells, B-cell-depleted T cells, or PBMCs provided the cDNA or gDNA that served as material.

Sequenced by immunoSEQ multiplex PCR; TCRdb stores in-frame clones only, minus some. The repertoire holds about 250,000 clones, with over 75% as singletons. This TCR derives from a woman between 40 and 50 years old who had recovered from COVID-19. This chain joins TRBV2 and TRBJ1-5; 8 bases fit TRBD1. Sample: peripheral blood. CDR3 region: CASKEDRGELPQHF. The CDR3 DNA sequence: TGTGCCAGCAAAGAAGACAGGGGCGAGTTACCCCAGCATTTT.